This T cell receptor (beta chain) stems from a study of cytomegalovirus exposure and HLA in healthy donors. Germline values: CDR1 MNHEY, CDR2 SVGAGI. V lost 10 bases, J lost 5 bases, and 13 bases stayed unmatched. CDR3 length equals 14 residues. PCR primers comprised 60 Vbeta and 13 Jbeta primers. Using immunoSEQ multiplex PCR, the repertoire was profiled, and TCRdb retains in-frame clones only, with some absent. In all, the sample yields 100,000 to 150,000 clones. The sequence came from a man aged 40-49 years in good health and CMV-seronegative. The V gene is TRBV6-5, the J gene TRBJ1-2; 7 bases line up with TRBD1. Sequencing input: PBMCs. Here the CDR3 reads CATKPQGESYGYTF. CDR3 bases: TGTGCCACCAAACCCCAGGGGGAATCTTATGGCTACACCTTC.